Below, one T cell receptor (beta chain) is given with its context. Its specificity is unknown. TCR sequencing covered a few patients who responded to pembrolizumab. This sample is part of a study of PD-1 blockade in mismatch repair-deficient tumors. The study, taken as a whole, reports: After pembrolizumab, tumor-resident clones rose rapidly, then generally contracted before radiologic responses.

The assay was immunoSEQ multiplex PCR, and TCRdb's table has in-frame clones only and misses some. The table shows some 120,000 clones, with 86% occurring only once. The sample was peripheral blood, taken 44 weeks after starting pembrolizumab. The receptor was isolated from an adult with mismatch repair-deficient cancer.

CDR3 amino acids: CASSLGVERYTF. The CDR3 DNA reads TGTGCCAGCAGCTTAGGGGTGGAGCGCTACACCTTC. This rearrangement joins TRBV7-2 to TRBJ1-2, with D unclear. This CDR3 region has 12 residues. Deletions cut 1 base from V and 9 bases from J, with 9 bases between. Germline V gene sequence: CDR1 SGHTA, CDR2 FQGNSA.